This T cell receptor beta chain stems from a study of T cell repertoires in cytomegalovirus infection. Study-level information: Recently identified HLA-C-restricted CMV epitopes were among the peptides used. Broader study findings: HLA-C-restricted CMV clonotypes gave the most frequent clonotype in two of eight donors.

The V end lost 2 bases, the J end lost 0 bases, and 10 bases lay between the germline ends. This CDR3 has 15 residues. Germline CDR1 reads MDHEN; CDR2 reads SYDVKM. In this sample, this clonotype turned up a few times. Its matching antigen is unknown. TCRdb fed the reads into MiXCR, producing one record per CDR3 protein. This table holds about 570,000 distinct CDR3 sequences, almost 40% found once. The rearrangement joins TRBV28 to TRBJ1-1; D is undetermined. This TCR was recovered from a human donor in good health (CMV status not recorded). Some clones in this sample may be carry-over from other donors' samples. Sample: cultured PBMCs, taken from culture after CMV antigen stimulation. This chain's CDR3 is CASSLGVRLNTEAFF. The CDR3 nucleotides are TGTGCCAGCAGTTTAGGGGTCCGCTTGAACACTGAAGCTTTCTTT.